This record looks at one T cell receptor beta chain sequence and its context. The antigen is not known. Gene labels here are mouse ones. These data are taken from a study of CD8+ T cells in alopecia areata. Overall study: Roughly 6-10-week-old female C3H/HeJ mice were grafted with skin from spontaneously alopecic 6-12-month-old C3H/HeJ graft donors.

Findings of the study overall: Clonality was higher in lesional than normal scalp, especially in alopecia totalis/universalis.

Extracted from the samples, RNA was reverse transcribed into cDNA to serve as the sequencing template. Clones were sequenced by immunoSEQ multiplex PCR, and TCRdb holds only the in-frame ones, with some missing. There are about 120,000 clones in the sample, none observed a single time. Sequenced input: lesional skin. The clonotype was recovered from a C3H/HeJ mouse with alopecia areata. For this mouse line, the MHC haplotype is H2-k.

The CDR3 spells CASNPDRGHTGQLYF. The DNA read from the CDR3 is TGTGCCAGCAACCCGGACAGGGGTCACACCGGG. The chain links TRBV13-3 to TRBJ2-2, with TRBD1 matching over 9 bases. The read terminates 4 residues ahead of where the CDR3 ends, so the germline J gene completes it. Germline loops: CDR1 NNHDY, CDR2 SYVADS. The CDR3 length is 15 residues. Trimming cost V 6 bases and J 3 bases; bases outside gene matches: 6.